This T cell receptor beta chain was retrieved from a study of T cells in Graves' hyperthyroidism and ophthalmopathy (dated by TCRdb to between 2019 and 2020). About the full investigation: Peripheral blood samples were taken at the time of initial diagnosis, prior to any treatment. The approximately 98 discovery patients were randomly divided into training and test sets at a 7:3 ratio. In addition, the study compared T-cell repertoires in thyroid tissue and in blood from roughly six Graves' hyperthyroidism patients. An independent validation cohort of fewer than 20 hyperthyroidism patients and approximately 15 patients who later progressed to ophthalmopathy tested prospective prediction of ophthalmopathy. TCR V-J signatures able to tell the groups apart were searched for in a discovery cohort of around 95 patients, of whom more than 40 had Graves' ophthalmopathy and some 60 had stable Graves' hyperthyroidism. After blood sampling, hyperthyroidism patients were treated with methimazole at a starting dose of 30 mg daily, and ophthalmopathy patients were treated with high-dose intravenous methylprednisolone. TCR Vbeta CDR3 sequencing of 130 to 150 peripheral blood samples (approximately 44 ophthalmopathy, 75 to 80 hyperthyroidism and some 17 progressor patients) is reported in the paper.

What the research found in general, with its limitations: During validation, the model predicted progression to ophthalmopathy a median of around six months ahead of onset, with around 70% sensitivity and less than 85% specificity. No statistical method was used to set the sample size in advance, and investigators knew the group allocation. In cross-validation, a model built on a 13 V-J signature told ophthalmopathy apart from stable hyperthyroidism with 87.88% sensitivity and around 83% specificity, and in testing the same model reached 80%/75%. Most expanded thyroid clonotypes (frequency above 0.001) were also found in blood, which suggests that blood repertoires may mirror thyroid immune responses.

Its CDR3 holds 15 amino acids, cysteine through phenylalanine. Only CDR3 DNA is held: 45 bases, read in frame from base 1. The CDR1 and CDR2 encoded by the germline V gene are SGHDN and FVKESK. Germline trimming: 4 bases from V, 1 base from J; junction bases outside gene matches: 4. The TCR beta CDR3 regions were amplified from the RNA transcripts. For the first round of RT-PCR on the TCR CDR3, the HTBI primer set was used together with the Qiagen OneStep RT-PCR kit. A second multiplex PCR round built the libraries, followed by size selection and purification. Libraries were sequenced paired-end with 100 bp reads on an Illumina HiSeq2000. The original pipeline was this. SOAPnuke was used to process the raw data, with reads discarded if the reads contained adapters or uncalled bases, had a mean Phred below 15, or lacked an exact constant-primer or identifier match. High-quality paired reads were merged with COPE v1.2.5, and unique nucleotide sequences were defined as clonotypes. MiTCR v1.1 was used to align clonotypes to the IMGT TRBV, TRBD and TRBJ reference segments. Analysis was restricted to V-J combinations with a frequency above 0.0001, which covered over 98% of repertoires. A TCS score was defined as the ratio between F50 (clonal expansion) and ExV (chaos), using BLOSUM62-based TCRdist between CDR3 peptides within each V-J. Welch's t-statistics and random forest reduced roughly 540 V-J features to 13, which were used in a naive Bayes classifier (R e1071). TCRdb trimmed the raw reads at Q25, called clones with MiXCR and kept productive beta chains. Rows merge per CDR3 protein into single entries with the most common DNA and genes. Clone size and V and J calls follow TCRdb, not the original study. Within this sample are some 350,000 distinct CDR3 sequences, with roughly 15% of them counted one time only. Roughly 19% of the sample goes to the ten largest clones.

At least ten counts were recorded for this clonotype. This receptor's antigen is unknown. Base qualities are not at hand, and no much larger clone is one base apart. Ophthalmopathy patients had moderately to severely active disease, with a Clinical Activity Score of 3 or more, a NOSPECS grade of 4 or more, and a disease duration of less than 3 months. Patients with uncontrolled infections, other autoimmune diseases, pregnancy or lactation were excluded. Diagnoses were based on clinical symptoms, serum thyroxine and TRAb, thyroid ultrasound and orbital computed tomography. PBMCs were isolated from 10 ml of fresh peripheral blood by Ficoll-Paque density gradient centrifugation. Total RNA was extracted using Trizol reagent, and RNA quality was assessed on an Agilent 2100 Bioanalyzer.

This sequence originates from a woman aged 55 to 70 with Graves' ophthalmopathy. The V and J segments used are TRBV14 and TRBJ1-1, and TRBD1 matches 9 of the central bases. The source material was blood. The nucleotide sequence is given as TGTGCCAGCAGCCGGGGACAGGGTCCGAACACTGAAGCTTTCTTT. Its translation reads: CASSRGQGPNTEAFF.